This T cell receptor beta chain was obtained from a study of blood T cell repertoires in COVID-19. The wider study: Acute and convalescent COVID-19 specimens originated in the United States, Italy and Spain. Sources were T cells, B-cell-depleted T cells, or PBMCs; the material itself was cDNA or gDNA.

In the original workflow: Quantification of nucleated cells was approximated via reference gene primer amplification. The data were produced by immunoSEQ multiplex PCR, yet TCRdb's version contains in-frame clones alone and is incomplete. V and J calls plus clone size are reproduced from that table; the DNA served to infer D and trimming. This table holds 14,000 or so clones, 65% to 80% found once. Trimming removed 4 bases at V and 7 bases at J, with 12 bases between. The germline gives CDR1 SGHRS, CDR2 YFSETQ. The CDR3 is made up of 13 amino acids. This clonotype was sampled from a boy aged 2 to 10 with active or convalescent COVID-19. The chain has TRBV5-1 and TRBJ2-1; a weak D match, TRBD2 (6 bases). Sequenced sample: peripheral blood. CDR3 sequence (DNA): TGCGCCAGCAGCGGGTGGGACTCGAATGAGCAGTTCTTC. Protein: CASSGWDSNEQFF.